This paragraph reports one T cell receptor (beta chain). Its antigen is still unknown. This entry belongs to a study of T cell responses to AZD1222 COVID-19 vaccine. V was clipped by 4 bases and J by 5 bases; unmatched bases: 11. Germline lookup yields CDR1 MNHNY and CDR2 SVGAGI (reference sequence). The CDR3 is 16 amino acids. Here immunoSEQ multiplex PCR was the method, and the copy in TCRdb shows in-frame clones only, minus some. The sample lists about 120,000 clones, about nine tenths occurring once. Study-wide points: Vaccine-associated CD4 TCRs ranged over spike, dominating at 160-218 and 743-854. Nearly half of spike-specific TCRs reportedly target unmutated variant regions. At baseline, seropositivity was found in only a handful of AZD1222 recipients.

V and J are TRBV6-6 and TRBJ2-5; 9 nucleotides align to TRBD1. The receptor comes from an adult in good health. Sequenced material: peripheral blood, taken on day 0 of MenACWY control vaccination. In DNA form, the CDR3 reads TGTGCCAGCAGTTCCGGGACAGGGCCTTGGGGGGAGACCCAGTACTTC. Its protein is CASSSGTGPWGETQYF.